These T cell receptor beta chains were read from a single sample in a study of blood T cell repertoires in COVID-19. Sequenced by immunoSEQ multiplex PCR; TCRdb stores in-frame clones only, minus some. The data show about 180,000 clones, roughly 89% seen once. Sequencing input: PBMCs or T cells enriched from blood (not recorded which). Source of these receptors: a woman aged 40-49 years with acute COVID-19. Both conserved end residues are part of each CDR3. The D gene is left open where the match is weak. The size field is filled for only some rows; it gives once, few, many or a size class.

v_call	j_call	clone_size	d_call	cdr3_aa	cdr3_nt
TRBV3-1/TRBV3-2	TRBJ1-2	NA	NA	CASSQDEDYGYTF	TGTGCCAGCAGCCAAGATGAGGATTATGGCTACACCTTC
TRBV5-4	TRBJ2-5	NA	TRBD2	CASGLAGGETQYF	TGTGCCAGCGGCCTAGCGGGAGGCGAGACCCAGTACTTC
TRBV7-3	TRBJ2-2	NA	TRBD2	CASSLNRGTSGKAGELFF	TGTGCCAGCAGCTTAAACCGCGGGACTAGCGGGAAAGCCGGGGAGCTGTTTTTT
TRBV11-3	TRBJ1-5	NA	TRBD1	CASSLENLEGQGRFSNQPQHF	TGTGCCAGCAGCTTAGAAAACTTAGAAGGACAGGGACGTTTTAGCAATCAGCCCCAGCATTTT
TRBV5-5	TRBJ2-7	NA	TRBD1	CASHGTGRYEQYF	TGTGCCAGCCACGGGACAGGGAGATACGAGCAGTACTTC
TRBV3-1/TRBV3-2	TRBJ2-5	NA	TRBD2	CASSLSPEVAGGGPQETQYF	TGTGCCAGCAGCCTCTCCCCCGAGGTAGCGGGAGGGGGGCCTCAAGAGACCCAGTACTTC
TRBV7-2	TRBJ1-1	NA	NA	CASSLDNSWNTEAFF	TGTGCCAGCAGCTTAGATAATAGTTGGAACACTGAAGCTTTCTTT
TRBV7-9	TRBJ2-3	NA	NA	CASSLVGQGGDTQYF	TGTGCCAGCAGCTTAGTAGGGCAGGGAGGAGATACGCAGTATTTT
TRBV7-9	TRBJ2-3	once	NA	CASSLNGVTDTQYF	TGTGCCAGCAGCTTAAACGGGGTCACAGATACGCAGTATTTT
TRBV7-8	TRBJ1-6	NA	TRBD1	CASSQAKWDSSPLHF	TGTGCCAGCAGCCAAGCAAAATGGGACAGTTCACCCCTCCACTTT
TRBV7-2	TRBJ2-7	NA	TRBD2	CASSPGLAGYEQYF	TGTGCCAGCAGCCCCGGACTAGCGGGCTACGAGCAGTACTTC
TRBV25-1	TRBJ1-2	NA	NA	CASSETGWGYGYTF	TGTGCCAGCAGTGAAACAGGTTGGGGCTATGGCTACACCTTC
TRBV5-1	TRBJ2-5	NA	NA	CASSLVVQETQYF	TGCGCCAGCAGCTTGGTAGTCCAAGAGACCCAGTACTTC
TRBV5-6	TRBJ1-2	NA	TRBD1	CASSSTDRNYGYTF	TGTGCCAGCAGCTCTACGGACAGGAACTATGGCTACACCTTC
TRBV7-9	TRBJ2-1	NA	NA	CASSLVSSLNNEQFF	TGTGCCAGCAGCTTGGTTAGCTCCCTAAACAATGAGCAGTTCTTC
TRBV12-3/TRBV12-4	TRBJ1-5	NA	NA	CASSSGNQPQHF	TGTGCCAGCAGTTCGGGTAATCAGCCCCAGCATTTT
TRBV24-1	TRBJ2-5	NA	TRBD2	CATPHGSGGIQETQYF	TGTGCCACCCCCCACGGGAGCGGGGGAATCCAAGAGACCCAGTACTTC
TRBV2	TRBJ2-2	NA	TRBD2	CASSEGSGVTGELFF	TGTGCCAGCAGTGAGGGGAGCGGGGTCACCGGGGAGCTGTTTTTT
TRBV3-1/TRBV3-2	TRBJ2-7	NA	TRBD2	CASSSTSFYEQYF	TGTGCCAGCAGCTCGACTAGCTTCTACGAGCAGTACTTC
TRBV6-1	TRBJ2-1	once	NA	CASSEELGTLYNEQFF	TGTGCCAGCAGTGAAGAACTCGGTACTCTCTACAATGAGCAGTTCTTC
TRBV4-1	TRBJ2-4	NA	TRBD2	CASSQGWASGRTKNIQYF	TGCGCCAGCAGCCAAGGGTGGGCTAGCGGGAGGACCAAAAACATTCAGTACTTC
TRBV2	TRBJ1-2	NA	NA	CASSGGWNPYGYTF	TGTGCCAGCAGTGGGGGCTGGAATCCCTATGGCTACACCTTC
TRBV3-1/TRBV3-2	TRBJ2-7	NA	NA	CASSPRQGQPSYEQYF	TGTGCCAGCAGCCCCAGGCAGGGACAACCATCCTACGAGCAGTACTTC
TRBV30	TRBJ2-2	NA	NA	CAWSFNSNTGELFF	TGTGCCTGGAGTTTCAACAGTAACACCGGGGAGCTGTTTTTT
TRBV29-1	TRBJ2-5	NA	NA	CSVRQSPAQETQYF	TGCAGCGTAAGACAATCCCCAGCTCAAGAGACCCAGTACTTC
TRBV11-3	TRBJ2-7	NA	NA	CASSLFSGEEQYF	TGTGCCAGCAGCTTATTCAGTGGTGAAGAGCAGTACTTC
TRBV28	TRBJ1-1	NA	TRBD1	CASSNQGASGHTEAFF	TGTGCCAGCAGCAATCAGGGGGCTTCGGGTCACACTGAAGCTTTCTTT
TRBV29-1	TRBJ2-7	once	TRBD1	CSVVKTGTNEQYF	TGCAGCGTGGTAAAGACAGGGACCAACGAGCAGTACTTC
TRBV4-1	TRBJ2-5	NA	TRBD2	CASSQDEGGLAGCAVQETQYF	TGCGCCAGCAGCCAAGATGAAGGAGGACTAGCGGGTTGCGCCGTACAAGAGACCCAGTACTTC
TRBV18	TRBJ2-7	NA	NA	CASSAERRRSYEQYF	TGTGCCAGCTCGGCTGAGCGGAGGCGCTCCTACGAGCAGTACTTC
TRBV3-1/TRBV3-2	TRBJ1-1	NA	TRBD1	CASSQTGPEAFF	TGTGCCAGCAGCCAGACAGGGCCTGAAGCTTTCTTT
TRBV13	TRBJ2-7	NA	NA	CASSSGAGKQYF	TGTGCCAGCAGCTCCGGCGCGGGTAAGCAGTACTTC
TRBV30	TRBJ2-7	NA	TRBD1	CAWTSGQGAGQYF	TGTGCCTGGACCTCAGGACAGGGAGCAGGGCAGTACTTC
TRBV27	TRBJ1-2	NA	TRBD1	CASSLTDRDTNYGYTF	TGTGCCAGCAGTTTAACGGACAGGGACACAAACTATGGCTACACCTTC
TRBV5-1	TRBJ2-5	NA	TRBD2	CASSSRERSETQYF	TGCGCCAGCAGCTCGCGGGAGCGGTCGGAGACCCAGTACTTC
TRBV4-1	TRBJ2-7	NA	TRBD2	CASSPSGGSAPYEQYF	TGCGCCAGCAGCCCCTCTGGCGGGAGCGCACCCTACGAGCAGTACTTC
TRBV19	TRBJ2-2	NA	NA	CASSFDSANTGELFF	TGTGCCAGTAGTTTCGACAGTGCGAACACCGGGGAGCTGTTTTTT
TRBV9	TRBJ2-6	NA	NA	CASSVKRASGANVLTF	TGTGCCAGCAGCGTGAAGCGGGCATCTGGGGCCAACGTCCTGACTTTC
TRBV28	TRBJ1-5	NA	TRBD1	CASGAGGTGNQPQHF	TGTGCCAGCGGGGCAGGGGGCACCGGCAATCAGCCCCAGCATTTT
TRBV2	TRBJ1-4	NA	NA	CASSRRRGNEKLFF	TGTGCCAGCAGTCGAAGGCGGGGTAATGAAAAACTGTTTTTT
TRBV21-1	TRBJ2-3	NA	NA	CASSPIRRRSTDTQYF	TGTGCCAGCAGCCCCATACGGAGGAGGAGCACAGATACGCAGTATTTT
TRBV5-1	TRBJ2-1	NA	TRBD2	CASSLGFGAARREGEQFF	TGCGCCAGCAGCTTGGGGTTTGGGGCGGCAAGAAGGGAGGGTGAGCAGTTCTTC
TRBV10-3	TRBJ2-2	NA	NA	CAISEVPGVESGELFF	TGTGCCATCAGTGAGGTCCCAGGGGTTGAGTCCGGGGAGCTGTTTTTT
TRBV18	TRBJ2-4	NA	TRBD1	CASSPAQGVAKNIQYF	TGTGCCAGCTCACCGGCCCAGGGGGTAGCCAAAAACATTCAGTACTTC
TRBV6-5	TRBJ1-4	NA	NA	CASSYTGTNEKLFF	TGTGCCAGCAGTTACACAGGGACTAATGAAAAACTGTTTTTT
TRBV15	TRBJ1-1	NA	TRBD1	CATSRVGTGGMAFF	TGTGCCACCAGCAGAGTAGGGACAGGGGGGATGGCTTTCTTT
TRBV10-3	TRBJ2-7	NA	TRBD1	CAISPGQGAIAYEQYF	TGTGCCATCAGTCCGGGACAGGGGGCAATTGCCTACGAGCAGTACTTC
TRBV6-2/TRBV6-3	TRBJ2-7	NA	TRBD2	CASSSGLAWDYEQYF	TGTGCCAGCAGCTCCGGACTAGCGTGGGACTACGAGCAGTACTTC
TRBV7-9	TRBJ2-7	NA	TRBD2	CASSSGSSYEQYF	TGTGCCAGCAGTAGCGGGAGCTCCTACGAGCAGTACTTC
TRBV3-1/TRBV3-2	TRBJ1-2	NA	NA	CASSQDSVYNYGYTF	TGTGCCAGCAGCCAAGATTCAGTTTATAACTATGGCTACACCTTC
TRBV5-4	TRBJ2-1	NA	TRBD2	CASSMSGRSYNEQFF	TGTGCCAGCAGCATGAGCGGGAGGTCTTACAATGAGCAGTTCTTC
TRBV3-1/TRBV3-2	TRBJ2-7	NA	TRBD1	CASSQTWTGENEQYF	TGTGCCAGCAGCCAAACTTGGACAGGGGAAAACGAGCAGTACTTC
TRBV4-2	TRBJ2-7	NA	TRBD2	CASSQGEASGRYEQYF	TGTGCCAGCAGCCAAGGGGAGGCGAGCGGGAGATACGAGCAGTACTTC
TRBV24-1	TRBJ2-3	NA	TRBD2	CATSDSSTSGDPTDTQYF	TGTGCCACCAGTGATTCATCGACTAGCGGGGATCCCACAGATACGCAGTATTTT